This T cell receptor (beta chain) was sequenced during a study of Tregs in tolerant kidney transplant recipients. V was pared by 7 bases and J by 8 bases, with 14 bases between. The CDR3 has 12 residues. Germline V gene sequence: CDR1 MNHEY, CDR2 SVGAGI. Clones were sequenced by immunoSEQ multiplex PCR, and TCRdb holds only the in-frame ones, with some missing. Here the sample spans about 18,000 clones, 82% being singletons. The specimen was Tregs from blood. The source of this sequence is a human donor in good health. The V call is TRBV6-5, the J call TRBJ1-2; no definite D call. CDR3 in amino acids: CASKGQGGGYTF. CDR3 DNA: TGTGCCAGCAAAGGTCAAGGAGGGGGCTACACCTTC.